Each of the 2 T cell receptor beta chains below was sequenced from the same sample in a study of shared clonotypes between healthy human individuals. The assay was immunoSEQ multiplex PCR, and TCRdb's table has in-frame clones only and misses some. This sample has 2 million to 2.5 million clones, with roughly 90% found just once. The sequencing sample was made of naive CD4+ T cells from PBMCs. Subset defined: CD45RA+ positively selected. The receptor source for this set is a man between 18 and 35 years old in good health. Some clones in this sample may be carry-over from other donors' samples.

Remarks on this clone: Other DNA sequences in the same sample also yield this CDR3. The DNA for the CDR3 is TGTGCCAGCAGCCTTGGACAGGGGGGCACCGGGGAGCTGTTTTTT. Protein product: CASSLGQGGTGELFF. This chain uses TRBV7-9 with TRBJ2-2, with TRBD1 matching over 10 bases. This CDR3 is 15 amino acids long. The germline V gene encodes CDR1 SEHNR and CDR2 FQNEAQ (reference sequence). J was trimmed by 4 bases and V by 5 bases; bases with no gene match: 4. Based on the CDR3 plus reference TRBV7-9 and TRBJ2-2, the full variable domain is DTGVSQNPRHKITKRGQNVTFRCDPISEHNRLYWYRQTLGQGPEFLTYFQNEAQLEKSRLLSDRFSAERPKGSFSTLEIQRTEQGDSAMYLCASSLGQGGTGELFFGEGSRLTVL.

The sample holds one count of this clone. This CDR3 reads CASSVGLATTDTQYF. The CDR3 nucleotides are TGTGCCAGCAGCGTAGGTCTAGCGACCACAGATACGCAGTATTTT. The chain links TRBV9 to TRBJ2-3, with D perhaps matching TRBD2 (6 bases). Germline CDR1 and CDR2: SGDLS and YYNGEE. This CDR3 contains 15 residues. V was cut by 0 bases and J by 2 bases, with 10 bases left in between.